The T cell receptor (beta chain) described here comes from a study of blood T cell repertoires in COVID-19. Study in general: COVID-19 samples from acute and convalescent phases originated in the United States, Italy and Spain. T cells, B-cell-depleted T cells, or PBMCs supplied cDNA or gDNA.

There are a few counts of this clone. How the authors handled the data: For nucleated cells, counts were estimated from reference gene primer amplification. Here immunoSEQ multiplex PCR was the method, and the copy in TCRdb shows in-frame clones only, minus some. The D gene and trimming were derived from the DNA, and the V and J assignments and clone size from that table. The data show 95,000 to 150,000 clones, around 80% seen once. The material sequenced was peripheral blood. The TCR sequence derives from a woman of 80 years or more with acute or convalescent COVID-19.

CDR3 coding DNA: TGTGCCAGCAGTTTAGAGGGGTCCTATGGCTACACCTTC. Amino acid sequence: CASSLEGSYGYTF. V usage is TRBV12-3 or TRBV12-4 and J usage is TRBJ1-2, with a tentative D call TRBD1 (5 bases). This CDR3 has 13 amino acids. V was clipped by 1 base and J by 4 bases, with 7 bases between them.